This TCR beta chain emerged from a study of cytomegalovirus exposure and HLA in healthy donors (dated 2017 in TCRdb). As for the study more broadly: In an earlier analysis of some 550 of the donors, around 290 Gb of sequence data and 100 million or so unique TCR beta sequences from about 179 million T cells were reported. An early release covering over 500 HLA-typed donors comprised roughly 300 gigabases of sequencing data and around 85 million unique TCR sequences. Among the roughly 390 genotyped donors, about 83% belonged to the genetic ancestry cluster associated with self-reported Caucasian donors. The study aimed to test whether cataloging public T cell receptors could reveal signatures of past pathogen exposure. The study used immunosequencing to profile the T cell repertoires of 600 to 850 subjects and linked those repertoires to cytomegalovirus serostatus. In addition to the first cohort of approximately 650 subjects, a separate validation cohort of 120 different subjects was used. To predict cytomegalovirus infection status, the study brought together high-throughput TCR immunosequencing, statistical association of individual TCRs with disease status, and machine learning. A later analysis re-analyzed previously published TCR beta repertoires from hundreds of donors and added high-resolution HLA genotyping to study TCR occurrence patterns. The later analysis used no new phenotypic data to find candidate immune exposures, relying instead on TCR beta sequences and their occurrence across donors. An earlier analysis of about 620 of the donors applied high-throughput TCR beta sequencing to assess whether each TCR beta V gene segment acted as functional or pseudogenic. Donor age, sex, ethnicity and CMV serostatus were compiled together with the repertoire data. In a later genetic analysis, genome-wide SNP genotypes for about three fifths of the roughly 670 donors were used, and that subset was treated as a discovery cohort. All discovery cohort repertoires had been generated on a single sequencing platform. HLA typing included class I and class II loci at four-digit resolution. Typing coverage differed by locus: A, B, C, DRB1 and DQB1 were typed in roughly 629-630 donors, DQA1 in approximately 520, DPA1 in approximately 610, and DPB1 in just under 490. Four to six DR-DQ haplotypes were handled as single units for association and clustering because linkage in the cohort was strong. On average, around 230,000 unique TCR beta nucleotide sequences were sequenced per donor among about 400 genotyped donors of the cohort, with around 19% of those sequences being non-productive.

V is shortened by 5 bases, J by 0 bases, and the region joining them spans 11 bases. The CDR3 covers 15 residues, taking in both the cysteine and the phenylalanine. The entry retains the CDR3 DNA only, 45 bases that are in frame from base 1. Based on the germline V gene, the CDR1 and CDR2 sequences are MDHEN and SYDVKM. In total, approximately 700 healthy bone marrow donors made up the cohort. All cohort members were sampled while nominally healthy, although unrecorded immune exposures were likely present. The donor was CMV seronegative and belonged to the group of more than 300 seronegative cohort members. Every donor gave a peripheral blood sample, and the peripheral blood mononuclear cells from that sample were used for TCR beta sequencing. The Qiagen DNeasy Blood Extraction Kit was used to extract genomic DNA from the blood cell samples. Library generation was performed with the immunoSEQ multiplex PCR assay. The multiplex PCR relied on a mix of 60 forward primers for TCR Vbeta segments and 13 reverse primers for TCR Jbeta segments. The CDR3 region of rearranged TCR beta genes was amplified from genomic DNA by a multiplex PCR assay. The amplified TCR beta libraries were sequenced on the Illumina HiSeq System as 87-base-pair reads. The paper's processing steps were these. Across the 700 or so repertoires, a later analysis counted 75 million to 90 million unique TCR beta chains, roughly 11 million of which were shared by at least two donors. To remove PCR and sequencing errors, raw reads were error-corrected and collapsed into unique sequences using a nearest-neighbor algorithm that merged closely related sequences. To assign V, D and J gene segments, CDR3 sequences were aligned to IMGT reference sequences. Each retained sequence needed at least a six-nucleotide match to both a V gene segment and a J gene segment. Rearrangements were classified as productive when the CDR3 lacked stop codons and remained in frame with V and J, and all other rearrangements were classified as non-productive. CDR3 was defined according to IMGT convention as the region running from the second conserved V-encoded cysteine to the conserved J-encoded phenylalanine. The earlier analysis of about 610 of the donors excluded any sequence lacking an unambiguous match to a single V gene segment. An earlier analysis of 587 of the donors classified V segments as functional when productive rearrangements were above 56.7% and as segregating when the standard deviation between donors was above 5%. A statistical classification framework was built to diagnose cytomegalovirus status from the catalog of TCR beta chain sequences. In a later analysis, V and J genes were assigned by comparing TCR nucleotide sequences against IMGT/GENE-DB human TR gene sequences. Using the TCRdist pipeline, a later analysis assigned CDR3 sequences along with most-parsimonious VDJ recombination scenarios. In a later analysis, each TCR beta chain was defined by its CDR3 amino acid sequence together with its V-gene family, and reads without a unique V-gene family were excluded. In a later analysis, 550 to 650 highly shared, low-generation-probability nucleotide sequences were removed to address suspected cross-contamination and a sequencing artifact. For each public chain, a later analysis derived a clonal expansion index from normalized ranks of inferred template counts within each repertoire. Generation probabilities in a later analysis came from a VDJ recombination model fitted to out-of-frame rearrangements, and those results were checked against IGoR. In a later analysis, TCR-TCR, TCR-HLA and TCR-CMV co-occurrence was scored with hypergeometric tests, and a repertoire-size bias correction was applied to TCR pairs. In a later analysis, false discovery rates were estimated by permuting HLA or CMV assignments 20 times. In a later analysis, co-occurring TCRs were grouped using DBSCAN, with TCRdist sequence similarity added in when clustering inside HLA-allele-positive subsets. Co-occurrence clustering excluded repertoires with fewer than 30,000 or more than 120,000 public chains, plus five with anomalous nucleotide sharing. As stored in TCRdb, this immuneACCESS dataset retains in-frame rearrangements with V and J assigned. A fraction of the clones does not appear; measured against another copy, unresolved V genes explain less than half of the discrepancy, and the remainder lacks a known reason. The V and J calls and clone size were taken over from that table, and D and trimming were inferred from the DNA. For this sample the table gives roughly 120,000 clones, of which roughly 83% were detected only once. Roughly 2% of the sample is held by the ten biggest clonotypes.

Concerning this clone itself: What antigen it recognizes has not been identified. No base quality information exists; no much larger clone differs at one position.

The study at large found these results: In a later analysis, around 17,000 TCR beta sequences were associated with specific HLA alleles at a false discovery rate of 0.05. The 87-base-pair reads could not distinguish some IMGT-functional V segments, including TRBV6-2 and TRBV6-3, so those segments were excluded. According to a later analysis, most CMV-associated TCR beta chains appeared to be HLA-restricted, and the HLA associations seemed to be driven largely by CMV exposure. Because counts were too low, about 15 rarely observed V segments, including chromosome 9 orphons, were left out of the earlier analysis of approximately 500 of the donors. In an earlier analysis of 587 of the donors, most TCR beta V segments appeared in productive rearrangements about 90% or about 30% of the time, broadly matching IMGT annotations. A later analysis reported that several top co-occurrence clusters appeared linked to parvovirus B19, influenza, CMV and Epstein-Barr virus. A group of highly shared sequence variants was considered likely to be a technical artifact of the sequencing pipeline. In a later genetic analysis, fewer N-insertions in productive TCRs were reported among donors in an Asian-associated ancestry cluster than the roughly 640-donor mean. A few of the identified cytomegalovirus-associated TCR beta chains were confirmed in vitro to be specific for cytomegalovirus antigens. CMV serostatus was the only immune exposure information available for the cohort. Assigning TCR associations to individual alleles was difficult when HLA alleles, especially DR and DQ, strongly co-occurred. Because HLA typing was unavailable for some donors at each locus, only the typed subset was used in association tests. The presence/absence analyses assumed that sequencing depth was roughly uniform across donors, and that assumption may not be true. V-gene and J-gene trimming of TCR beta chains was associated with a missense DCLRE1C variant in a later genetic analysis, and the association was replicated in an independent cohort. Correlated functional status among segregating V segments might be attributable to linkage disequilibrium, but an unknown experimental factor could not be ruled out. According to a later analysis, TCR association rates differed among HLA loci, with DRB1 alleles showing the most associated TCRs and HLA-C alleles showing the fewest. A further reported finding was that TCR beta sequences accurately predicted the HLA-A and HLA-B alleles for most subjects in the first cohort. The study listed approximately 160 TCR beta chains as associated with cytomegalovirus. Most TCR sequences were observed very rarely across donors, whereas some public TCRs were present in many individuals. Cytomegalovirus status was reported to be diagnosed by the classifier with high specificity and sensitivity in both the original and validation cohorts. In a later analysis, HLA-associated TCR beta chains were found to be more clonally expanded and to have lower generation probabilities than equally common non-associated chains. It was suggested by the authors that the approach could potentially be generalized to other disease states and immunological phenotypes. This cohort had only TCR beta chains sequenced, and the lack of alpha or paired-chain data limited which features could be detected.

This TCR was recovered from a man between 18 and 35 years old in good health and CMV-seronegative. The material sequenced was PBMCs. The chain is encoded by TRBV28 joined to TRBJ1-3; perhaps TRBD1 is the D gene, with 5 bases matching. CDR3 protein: CASSAGHLSGNTIYF. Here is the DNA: TGTGCCAGCAGTGCCGGACACCTCTCTGGAAACACCATATATTTT.